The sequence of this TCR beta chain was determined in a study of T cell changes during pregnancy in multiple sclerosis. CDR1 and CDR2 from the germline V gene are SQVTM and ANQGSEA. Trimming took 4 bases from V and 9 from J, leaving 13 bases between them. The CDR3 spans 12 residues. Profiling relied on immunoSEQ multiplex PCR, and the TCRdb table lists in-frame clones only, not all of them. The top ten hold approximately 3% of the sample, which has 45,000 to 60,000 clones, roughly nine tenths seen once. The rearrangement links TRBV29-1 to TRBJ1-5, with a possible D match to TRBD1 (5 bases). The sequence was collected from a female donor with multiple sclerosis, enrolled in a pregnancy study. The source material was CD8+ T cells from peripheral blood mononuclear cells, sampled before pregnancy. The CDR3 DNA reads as TGCAGCGTTGGGGACTACTACAGGCCCCAGCATTTT. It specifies CSVGDYYRPQHF.